This TCR beta chain stems from a study of blood T cell repertoires in COVID-19 (TCRdb year 2020). Notes on the research overall: The collaborator samples originated in the United States, Italy and Spain and spanned the acute and convalescent phases of COVID-19. HLA class I and class II types, where available, came from metadata supplied by the sample provider rather than from assay-based typing. The prospective study material was composed of cDNA or gDNA derived from T cells, B-cell-depleted T cells, or PBMCs. Nearly every sample came with metadata listing a de-identified subject ID, COVID-19 status, age in years and sex. Samples came from the ongoing ImmuneRACE study (first 160 participants) plus 1,254 subjects from 6 global collaborators. The repertoires were made available in a free public database intended to serve as a resource for research on the immune response to SARS-CoV-2. Subjects who had been exposed to COVID-19, were actively infected with it, or had recovered from it provided the deeply sampled blood TCRbeta repertoires that made up the dataset. Findings and caveats that apply to the study as a whole: The amount of clinical and demographic metadata varied by source and participant and was provided uncurated.

The immunoSEQ Assay, a bias-controlled multiplex PCR, was used to amplify TCRbeta CDR3 regions from genomic DNA. The paper's data handling went like this. Within the assay, amplification of reference gene primers was used to estimate how many nucleated cells each sample contained. To quantify the absolute abundance of each unique TCRbeta CDR3 rearrangement, sequence reads were collapsed and filtered. Productive Simpson clonality was computed per sample as the square root of Simpson's diversity index over productive rearrangements. TCRdb re-hosts the immuneACCESS table, in-frame sequences only. Its copies lack some clones; in the studies checked, an unresolved V gene accounts for under half of them, and the cause for the rest is not known. The V and J calls and clone size were taken over from that table, and D and trimming were inferred from the DNA. This sample comprises 300,000 to 350,000 clones, nearly 90% of them detected only once. Around 0.96% of the sample rests with the top ten.

Trimmed from V: 8 bases; trimmed from J: 6 bases; junction bases lacking a gene match: 6. Reading the germline V gene (reference sequence) gives CDR1 DFQATT and CDR2 SNEGSKA. The CDR3 runs 11 amino acids, cysteine and phenylalanine included. Only the CDR3 DNA is retained, 33 bases long and in frame from the first base. This clone was counted between two and nine times. The antigen it recognizes is unknown. No quality values exist for individual bases; no much larger clone is one base distant. In Seattle, one collaborating source enrolled patients while the infection was active and tracked those patients longitudinally over the course of disease. Each collaborating institution followed its own protocols to collect whole blood in K2EDTA tubes. Collaborator samples were shipped for TCRbeta analysis as frozen whole blood, isolated PBMCs, or DNA extracted from either sample type.

The chain is made from TRBV20-1 and TRBJ1-1, with TRBD1 matching 7 junction bases. This receptor was taken from a woman between 35 and 50 years old with COVID-19, enrolled during active disease. The sample was peripheral blood. Read as DNA, the sequence is TGCAGTCCGCGACAGGGCCCTGAAGCTTTCTTT. Translation gives CSPRQGPEAFF.